This TCR beta chain originates from a study of CD8 T cells in Susac syndrome (dated by TCRdb to the late 2010s). In the study overall: Whether CD8+ T cell activation and differentiation in Susac syndrome was antigen driven was tested using repertoire sequencing. The study compared CD8+ T cell repertoire clonality among over ten healthy donors, roughly 14 Susac syndrome patients and some 16 multiple sclerosis patients.

Summary of the overall study and its limitations: The number of individuals in the TCR sequencing and HLA analysis was recognized as being relatively small.

The CDR3 measures 14 amino acids from cysteine to phenylalanine. Of all the DNA, just the CDR3 is kept, 42 bases in frame from base 1. Unmatched junction bases come to 4, with V trimmed by 5 bases and J by 8 bases. The germline V gene yields WSHSY for CDR1 and SAAADI for CDR2. High-throughput TCR beta sequencing profiled peripheral blood CD8+ and CD4+ T cells from healthy donors, Susac syndrome patients and multiple sclerosis patients. Healthy donors were age- and sex-matched controls. Bulk CD8+ and CD4+ T cells were purified magnetically by negative isolation, whereas CD8+ TEMRA cells were enriched by FACS. Blood was drawn into EDTA tubes, processed within 24 hours, and PBMCs were isolated by density gradient centrifugation. PBMCs intended for TCR sequencing were frozen in liquid nitrogen and were later thawed in a 37 degrees C water bath. Purity of sorted or isolated CD4+, CD8+ and CD8+ TEMRA cells was at least 90%.

Turning to this clonotype: It has no known antigen specificity. Base quality data are lacking; no much larger clone is found one base away.

RNA was extracted using the RNeasy kit, and about 0.5 to 1 microgram was reverse transcribed with random hexamers. TCR beta CDR3 regions were amplified with the immunoSEQ multiplex PCR assay covering 54 Vbeta and 13 Jbeta segments. Bias from PCR amplification was corrected by using a synthetic template baseline for primer optimization and for computational correction. On the study's bioinformatics: Reads were annotated to V, D and J genes per IMGT and analyzed with immunoSEQ Analyzer, keeping only productive sequences. Clonality was calculated as one minus the Shannon entropy normalized by log2 of the number of productive unique sequences. For each patient and control, public and private clones were evaluated within the 100 most prevalent clones. Susac-specific clones were defined as absent from healthy and MS cohorts, roughly 1,100 published viral clones and other ImmuneACCESS disease sequences. The public sequencing data were trimmed at Q25 with fastp and processed into clonotypes with MiXCR by TCRdb, which kept only in-frame beta chains. Each entry merges the rows of one CDR3 protein and shows their most common DNA and genes. The V and J calls here are based on TCRdb, not the publication. The sample data list fewer than 35,000 distinct CDR3 sequences, and around 94% of these were observed just once. The ten largest clones add up to about 0.27% of the sample.

This chain joins TRBV10-2 to TRBJ1-6, with TRBD1 identical over 9 junction bases. The clonotype originates from a human donor in good health. Sequencing input: CD8+ T cells from PBMCs. The nucleotide sequence reads as follows: TGCGCCAGCAGTCACCGGACAGGGGATTCACCCCTCCACTTT. Its protein product is CASSHRTGDSPLHF.